This T cell receptor (beta chain) emerged from a study of cytomegalovirus exposure and HLA in healthy donors. Turning to the study itself: Early on, a data release was issued that held tens of millions of unique TCRs from HLA-typed donors.

V was cut by 3 bases and J by 2 bases, with 17 bases left in between. The CDR3 loop spans 18 amino acids. The germline V gene has CDR1 MDHEN and CDR2 SYDVKM. Findings and limits, study-wide: At a 0.05 false discovery rate, a later analysis found 18,000 or so TCR beta sequences to be associated with HLA alleles. Reports showed the classifier diagnosing cytomegalovirus status with high specificity and sensitivity.

As to this clone: Its target is unknown.

The PCR was carried out with 60 Vbeta primers and 13 Jbeta primers. TCRdb keeps only in-frame clones here, not all; method: immunoSEQ multiplex PCR. This sample carries 150,000 to 250,000 clones, 75% to 85% of them seen once, and the ten largest clones take 6.5%. Healthy people donating bone marrow made up the donors. V usage is TRBV28 and J usage is TRBJ2-6; D remains unclear. The source material was PBMCs. This receptor was obtained from a woman aged 45-59 years in good health and CMV-seropositive. This chain's CDR3 is CASSLAGQPWTGANVLTF. The CDR3 DNA sequence: TGTGCCAGCAGTTTGGCAGGCCAACCTTGGACTGGGGCCAACGTCCTGACTTTC.